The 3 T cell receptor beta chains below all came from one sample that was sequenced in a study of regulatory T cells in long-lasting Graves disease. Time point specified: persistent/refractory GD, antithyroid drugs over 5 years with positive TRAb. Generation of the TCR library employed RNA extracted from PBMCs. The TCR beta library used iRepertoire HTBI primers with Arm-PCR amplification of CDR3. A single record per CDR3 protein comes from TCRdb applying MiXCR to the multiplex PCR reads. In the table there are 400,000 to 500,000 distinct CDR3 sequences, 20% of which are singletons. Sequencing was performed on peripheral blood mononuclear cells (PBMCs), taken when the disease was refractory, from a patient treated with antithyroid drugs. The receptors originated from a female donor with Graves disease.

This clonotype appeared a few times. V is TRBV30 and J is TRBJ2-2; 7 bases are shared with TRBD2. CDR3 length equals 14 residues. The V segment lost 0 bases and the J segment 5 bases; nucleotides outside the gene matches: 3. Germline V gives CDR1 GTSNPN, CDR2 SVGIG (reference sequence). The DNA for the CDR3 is TGTGCCTGGAGTGTAACGGGGGGAACCGGGGAGCTGTTTTTT. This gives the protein CAWSVTGGTGELFF.

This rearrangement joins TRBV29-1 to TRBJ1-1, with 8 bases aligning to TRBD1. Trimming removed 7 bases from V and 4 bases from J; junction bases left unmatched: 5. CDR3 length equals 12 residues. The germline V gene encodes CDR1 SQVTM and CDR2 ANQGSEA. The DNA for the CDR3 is TGCAGCGGCCGGACAGGGAGCACTGAAGCTTTCTTT. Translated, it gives CSGRTGSTEAFF.

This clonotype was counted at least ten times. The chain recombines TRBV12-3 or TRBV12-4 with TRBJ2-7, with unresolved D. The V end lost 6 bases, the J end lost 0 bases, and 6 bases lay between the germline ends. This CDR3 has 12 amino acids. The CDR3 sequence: CASSRHSYEQYF. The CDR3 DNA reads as TGTGCCAGCAGCCGGCACTCCTACGAGCAGTACTTC.